The rows below give T cell receptor beta chains drawn from one sample of a study of shared clonotypes between healthy human individuals. The method was immunoSEQ multiplex PCR; TCRdb's version includes in-frame clones alone and lacks a portion of them. Of about a million clones in the sample, about 72% were seen once. The sequencing sample was made of memory CD4+ T cells from PBMCs. These receptors originate from a man aged 18 to 29 in good health. Some clones in this sample may be carry-over from other donors' samples. CDR3s include the opening cysteine and the closing phenylalanine or tryptophan. The D gene is left open where the match is weak. Only part of the rows carry a size: once, few, many, or a class if the clone is expanded.

TRBJ2-3 | - | 14 | - | TRBV6-5 | CASSYDRRRDTQYF | TGTGCCAGCAGTTACGACAGGAGGCGGGATACGCAGTATTTT
TRBJ1-2 | TRBD1 | 14 | once | TRBV6-1 | CASSEPTGVYGYTF | TGTGCCAGCAGTGAACCGACAGGGGTGTATGGCTACACCTTC
TRBJ1-5 | - | 16 | - | TRBV2 | CASSEVAGSDNQPQHF | TGTGCCAGCAGTGAAGTGGCAGGGAGTGACAATCAGCCCCAGCATTTT
TRBJ2-5 | - | 15 | - | TRBV28 | CASSLPQDGQETQYF | TGTGCCAGCAGTTTACCTCAGGACGGACAAGAGACCCAGTACTTC
TRBJ1-1 | - | 14 | - | TRBV19 | CASSTGGGGTEAFF | TGTGCCAGTAGTACCGGTGGGGGTGGCACTGAAGCTTTCTTT
TRBJ1-2 | - | 12 | - | TRBV28 | CASSPANYGYTF | TGTGCCAGCAGTCCGGCAAACTATGGCTACACCTTC
TRBJ1-1 | - | 12 | few | TRBV30 | CAWSRGYTEAFF | TGTGCCTGGAGTAGAGGGTACACTGAAGCTTTCTTT
TRBJ2-5 | TRBD2 | 17 | - | TRBV5-1 | CASSWPGLAGLQETQYF | TGCGCCAGCAGCTGGCCGGGACTAGCGGGCCTACAAGAGACCCAGTACTTC
TRBJ2-4 | TRBD1 | 15 | - | TRBV5-1 | CASSLEGQGKHIQYF | TGCGCCAGCAGCTTGGAGGGACAGGGTAAACACATTCAGTACTTC
TRBJ2-2 | - | 14 | - | TRBV6-5 | CASSLVANTGELFF | TGTGCCAGCAGCCTGGTGGCGAACACCGGGGAGCTGTTTTTT
TRBJ1-4 | - | 17 | - | TRBV7-6 | CASSLGGGGSFNEKLFF | TGTGCCAGCAGCTTAGGTGGTGGGGGCAGTTTTAATGAAAAACTGTTTTTT
TRBJ1-5 | - | 14 | - | TRBV27 | CASSLNGGGQPQHF | TGTGCCAGCAGTTTAAATGGAGGGGGTCAGCCCCAGCATTTT
TRBJ2-5 | TRBD1 | 15 | - | TRBV9 | CASSDGTGKQETQYF | TGTGCCAGCAGCGATGGGACAGGGAAACAAGAGACCCAGTACTTC
TRBJ2-1 | - | 14 | once | TRBV6-6 | CASSFNEGFDEQFF | TGTGCCAGCAGTTTCAATGAGGGTTTCGATGAGCAGTTCTTC
TRBJ2-3 | TRBD1 | 15 | - | TRBV5-1 | CASSFGQGAGDTQYF | TGCGCCAGCAGCTTTGGACAGGGGGCGGGAGATACGCAGTATTTT
TRBJ2-3 | TRBD2 | 19 | - | TRBV7-6 | CASSLGWLAGNPSTDTQYF | TGTGCCAGCAGCTTAGGTTGGCTAGCGGGAAACCCTAGCACAGATACGCAGTATTTT
TRBJ1-2 | - | 16 | - | TRBV30 | CAWSRTYLSDRHGYTF | TGTGCCTGGAGCCGGACTTACCTTTCAGACCGTCATGGCTACACCTTC
TRBJ1-3 | - | 16 | - | TRBV6-1 | CASSGTLGGGGNTIYF | TGTGCCAGCAGTGGGACCCTAGGTGGTGGAGGAAACACCATATATTTT
TRBJ2-7 | - | 13 | - | TRBV28 | CASSLSWSYEQYF | TGTGCCAGCAGTTTGAGTTGGTCCTACGAGCAGTACTTC
TRBJ2-1 | TRBD1 | 17 | - | TRBV5-1 | CASSLRGPSALYNEQFF | TGCGCCAGCAGCTTGAGGGGGCCATCGGCCCTATACAATGAGCAGTTCTTC
TRBJ2-2 | - | 13 | - | TRBV29-1 | CSVDERNTGELFF | TGCAGCGTTGATGAGCGGAACACCGGGGAGCTGTTTTTT
TRBJ2-1 | TRBD2 | 15 | - | TRBV15 | CATVPMSGSYNEQFF | TGTGCCACCGTCCCAATGAGCGGGAGTTACAATGAGCAGTTCTTC
TRBJ1-1 | TRBD1 | 12 | - | TRBV7-9 | CASSLQGVGAFF | TGTGCCAGCAGCCTACAGGGGGTCGGAGCTTTCTTT
TRBJ1-1 | - | 13 | few | TRBV5-1 | CASSPLPGSEAFF | TGCGCCAGCAGCCCCCTCCCAGGAAGCGAAGCTTTCTTT
TRBJ1-2 | - | 12 | - | TRBV25-1 | CASSGRGYGYTF | TGTGCCAGCAGTGGGCGCGGCTATGGCTACACCTTC
TRBJ2-7 | TRBD2 | 14 | - | TRBV27 | CASTQGRGRGEQYF | TGTGCCAGCACCCAAGGCCGGGGGAGGGGCGAGCAGTACTTC
TRBJ2-7 | TRBD2 | 14 | - | TRBV6-6 | CASSNRPSGYEQYF | TGTGCCAGCAGTAATAGGCCTAGCGGTTACGAGCAGTACTTC
TRBJ2-5 | - | 14 | - | TRBV25-1 | CASRPDSNQETQYF | TGTGCCAGCAGGCCAGACAGCAATCAAGAGACCCAGTACTTC
TRBJ2-3 | TRBD2 | 16 | - | TRBV5-4 | CASSPGGGFRTDTQYF | TGTGCCAGCAGCCCGGGGGGGGGCTTTCGGACAGATACGCAGTATTTT
TRBJ2-5 | TRBD1 | 13 | - | TRBV29-1 | CSAWDRGKETQYF | TGCAGCGCTTGGGACAGGGGGAAAGAGACCCAGTACTTC
TRBJ1-1 | - | 13 | - | TRBV29-1 | CSGHLTGYTEAFF | TGCAGCGGCCACTTAACGGGGTACACTGAAGCTTTCTTT
TRBJ1-2 | - | 14 | - | TRBV7-9 | CASSLLIGATGYTF | TGTGCCAGCAGCTTACTTATTGGGGCGACCGGCTACACCTTC
TRBJ1-2 | - | 9 | few | TRBV27 | CATIKGHTF | TGTGCCACCATCAAGGGCCACACCTTC
TRBJ2-1 | - | 13 | once | TRBV6-1 | CASRQDSYNEQFF | TGTGCCAGCAGGCAAGACTCCTACAATGAGCAGTTCTTC
TRBJ2-5 | - | 14 | - | TRBV30 | CAWTGASVRGEQYF | TGTGCCTGGACTGGCGCTAGCGTGAGGGGGGAGCAGTACTTC
TRBJ2-7 | - | 14 | once | TRBV5-1 | CASSGPGGKYEQYF | TGCGCCAGCAGCGGGCCTGGGGGAAAATACGAGCAGTACTTC
TRBJ1-2 | - | 12 | - | TRBV28 | CASSRSWEGYTF | TGTGCCAGCAGTCGGTCGTGGGAAGGCTACACCTTC
TRBJ2-7 | TRBD2 | 15 | once | TRBV28 | CASHALGTSGYEQYF | TGTGCCAGCCATGCTCTCGGGACTAGCGGCTACGAGCAGTACTTC
TRBJ2-3 | - | 12 | - | TRBV29-1 | CSVETRGDTQYF | TGCAGCGTTGAGACCCGAGGAGATACGCAGTATTTT
TRBJ2-3 | TRBD1 | 17 | - | TRBV15 | CATSNFLRDRGKDTQYF | TGTGCCACCAGCAACTTTCTCCGGGACAGGGGTAAGGATACGCAGTATTTT
TRBJ2-7 | - | 15 | - | TRBV30 | CAGTRRGSYPHEQYF | TGTGCCGGAACGCGGCGGGGCTCCTATCCCCACGAGCAGTACTTC
TRBJ2-5 | - | 11 | - | TRBV2 | CASSVAETQYF | TGTGCCAGCAGTGTAGCCGAGACCCAGTACTTC